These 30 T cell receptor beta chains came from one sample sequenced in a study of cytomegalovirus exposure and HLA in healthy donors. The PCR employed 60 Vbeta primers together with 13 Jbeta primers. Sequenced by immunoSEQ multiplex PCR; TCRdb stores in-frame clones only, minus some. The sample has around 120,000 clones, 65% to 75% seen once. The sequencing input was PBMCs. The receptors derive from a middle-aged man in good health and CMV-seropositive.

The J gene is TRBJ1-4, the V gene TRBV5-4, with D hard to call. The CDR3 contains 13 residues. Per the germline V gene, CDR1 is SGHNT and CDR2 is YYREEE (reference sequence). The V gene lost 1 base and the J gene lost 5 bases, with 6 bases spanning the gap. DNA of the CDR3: TGTGCCAGCAGCTTGATACAAAATGAAAAACTGTTTTTT. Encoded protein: CASSLIQNEKLFF.

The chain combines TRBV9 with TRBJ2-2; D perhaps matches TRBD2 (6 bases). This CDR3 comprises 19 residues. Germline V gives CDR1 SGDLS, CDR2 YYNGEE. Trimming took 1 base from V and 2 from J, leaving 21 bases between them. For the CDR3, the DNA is TGTGCCAGCAGCGTACCCATCCATCCCGCGGGGAGTAACACCGGGGAGCTGTTTTTT. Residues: CASSVPIHPAGSNTGELFF.

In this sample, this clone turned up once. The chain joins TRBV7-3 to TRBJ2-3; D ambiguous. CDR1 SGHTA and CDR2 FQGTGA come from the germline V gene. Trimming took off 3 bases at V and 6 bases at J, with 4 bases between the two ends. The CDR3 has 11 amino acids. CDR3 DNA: TGTGCCAGCAGCTTCGGGGATACGCAGTATTTT. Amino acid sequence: CASSFGDTQYF.

The CDR3 reads CASSPGQKLFF. The CDR3 bases are TGTGCCAGCAGCCCTGGACAGAAACTGTTTTTT. The chain couples TRBV7-9 to TRBJ1-4, with D maybe TRBD1 (6 bases). Trimming shortened V by 5 bases and J by 11 bases, and 9 bases separated the two germline ends. Germline V gives CDR1 SEHNR, CDR2 FQNEAQ (reference sequence). This CDR3 has 11 residues.

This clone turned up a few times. The CDR3 here is CAIDEGGNEKLFF. The CDR3 region has the DNA TGTGCCATCGATGAGGGAGGGAATGAAAAACTGTTTTTT. The chain combines TRBV2 with TRBJ1-4; no clear D gene. The length of the CDR3 is 13 residues. The V gene's germline CDR1 is SNHLY and CDR2 FYNNEI. Trimming cost V 10 bases and J 5 bases, with 14 bases left between them. The full variable domain, rest sourced from reference TRBV2 and TRBJ1-4, is EPEVTQTPSHQVTQMGQEVILRCVPISNHLYFYWYRQILGQKVEFLVSFYNNEISEKSEIFDDQFSVERPDGSNFTLKIRSTKLEDSAMYFCAIDEGGNEKLFFGSGTQLSVL.

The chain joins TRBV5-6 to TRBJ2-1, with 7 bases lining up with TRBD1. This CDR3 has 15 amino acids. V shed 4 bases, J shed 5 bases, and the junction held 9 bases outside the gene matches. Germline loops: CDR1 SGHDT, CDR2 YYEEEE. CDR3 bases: TGTGCCAGCAGCAAGACCGGGACAGTCGACAATGAGCAGTTCTTC. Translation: CASSKTGTVDNEQFF.

The CDR3 here is CASSPVAGGQETQYF. The CDR3 region has the DNA TGTGCCAGCTCACCCGTAGCGGGGGGTCAAGAGACCCAGTACTTC. The V gene is TRBV18, the J gene TRBJ2-5, with 10 bases identical to TRBD2. Trimming removed 3 bases from V and 2 bases from J; junction bases left unmatched: 3. This CDR3 is built from 15 residues. Germline CDR1 and CDR2: KGHSH and LQKENI.

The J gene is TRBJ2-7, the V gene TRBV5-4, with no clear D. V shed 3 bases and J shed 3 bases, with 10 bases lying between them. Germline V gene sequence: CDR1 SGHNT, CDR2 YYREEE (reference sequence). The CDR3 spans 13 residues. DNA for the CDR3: TGTGCCAGCAGCTCAACTTACAGCTACGAGCAGTACTTC. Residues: CASSSTYSYEQYF.

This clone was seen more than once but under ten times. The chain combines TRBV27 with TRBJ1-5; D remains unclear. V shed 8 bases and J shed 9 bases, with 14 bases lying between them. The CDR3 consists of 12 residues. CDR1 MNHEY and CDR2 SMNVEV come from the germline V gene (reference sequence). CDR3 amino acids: CASAPVVWPQHF. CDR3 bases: TGTGCCAGCGCTCCGGTCGTGTGGCCCCAGCATTTT.

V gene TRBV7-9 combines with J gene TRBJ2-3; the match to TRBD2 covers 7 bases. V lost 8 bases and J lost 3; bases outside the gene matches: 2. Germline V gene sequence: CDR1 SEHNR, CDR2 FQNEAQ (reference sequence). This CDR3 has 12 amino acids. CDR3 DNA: TGTGCCAGCGGGGGGGAAACAGATACGCAGTATTTT. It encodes CASGGETDTQYF.

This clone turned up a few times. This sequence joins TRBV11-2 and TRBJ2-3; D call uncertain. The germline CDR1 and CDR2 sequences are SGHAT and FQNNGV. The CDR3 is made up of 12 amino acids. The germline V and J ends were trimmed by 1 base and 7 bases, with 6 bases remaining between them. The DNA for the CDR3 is TGTGCCAGCAGCTTAGTTCAAAATACGCAGTATTTT. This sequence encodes CASSLVQNTQYF.

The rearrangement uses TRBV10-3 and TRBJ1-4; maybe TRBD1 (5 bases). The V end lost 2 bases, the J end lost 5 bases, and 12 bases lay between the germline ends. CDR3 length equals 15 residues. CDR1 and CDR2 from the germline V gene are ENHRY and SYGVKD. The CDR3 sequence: CAISEIGRTNEKLFF. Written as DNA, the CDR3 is TGTGCCATCAGTGAGATAGGAAGGACAAATGAAAAACTGTTTTTT.

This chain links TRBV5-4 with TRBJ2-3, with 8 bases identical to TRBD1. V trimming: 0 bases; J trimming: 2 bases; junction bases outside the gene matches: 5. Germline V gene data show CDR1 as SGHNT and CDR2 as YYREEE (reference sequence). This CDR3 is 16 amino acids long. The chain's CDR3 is CASSLGGTGNTDTQYF. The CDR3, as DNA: TGTGCCAGCAGCTTGGGGGGGACAGGCAACACAGATACGCAGTATTTT.

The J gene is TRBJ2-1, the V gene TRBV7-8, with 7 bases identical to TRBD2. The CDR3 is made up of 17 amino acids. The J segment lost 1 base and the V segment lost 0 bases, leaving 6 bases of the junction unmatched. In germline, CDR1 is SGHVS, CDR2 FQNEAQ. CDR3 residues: CASSLAGRTSSYNEQFF. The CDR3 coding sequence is TGTGCCAGCAGCTTAGCGGGGAGGACTAGTTCCTACAATGAGCAGTTCTTC. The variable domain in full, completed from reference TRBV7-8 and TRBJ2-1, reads GAGVSQSPRYKVAKRGQDVALRCDPISGHVSLFWYQQALGQGPEFLTYFQNEAQLDKSGLPSDRFFAERPEGSVSTLKIQRTQQEDSAVYLCASSLAGRTSSYNEQFFGPGTRLTVL.

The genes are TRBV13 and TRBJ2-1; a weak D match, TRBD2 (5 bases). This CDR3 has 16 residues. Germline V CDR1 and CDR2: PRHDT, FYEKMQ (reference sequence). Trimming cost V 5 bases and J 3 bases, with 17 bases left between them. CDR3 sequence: CASSVRELANYNEQFF. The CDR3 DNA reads TGTGCCAGCAGCGTACGGGAATTAGCGAACTACAATGAGCAGTTCTTC. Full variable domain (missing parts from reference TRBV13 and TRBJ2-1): AAGVIQSPRHLIKEKRETATLKCYPIPRHDTVYWYQQGPGQDPQFLISFYEKMQSDKGSIPDRFSAQQFSDYHSELNMSSLELGDSALYFCASSVRELANYNEQFFGPGTRLTVL.

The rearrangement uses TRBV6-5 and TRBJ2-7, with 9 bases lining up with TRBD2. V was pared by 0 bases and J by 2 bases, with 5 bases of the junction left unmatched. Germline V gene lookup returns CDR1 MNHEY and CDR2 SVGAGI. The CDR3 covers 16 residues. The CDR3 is CASSYSTAGGAYEQYF. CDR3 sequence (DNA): TGTGCCAGCAGTTACTCCACAGCGGGAGGCGCCTACGAGCAGTACTTC.

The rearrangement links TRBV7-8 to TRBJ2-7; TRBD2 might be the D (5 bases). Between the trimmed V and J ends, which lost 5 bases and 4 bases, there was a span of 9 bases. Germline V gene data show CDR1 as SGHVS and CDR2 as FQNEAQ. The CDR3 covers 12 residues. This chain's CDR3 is CASSPSGYEQYF. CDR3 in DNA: TGTGCCAGCAGCCCCTCGGGGTACGAGCAGTACTTC.

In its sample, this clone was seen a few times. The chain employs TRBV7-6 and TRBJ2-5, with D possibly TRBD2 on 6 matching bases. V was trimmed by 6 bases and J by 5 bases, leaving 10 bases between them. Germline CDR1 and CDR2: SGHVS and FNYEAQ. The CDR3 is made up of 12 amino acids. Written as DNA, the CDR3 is TGTGCCAGCAGTCAGGCGGGGGAGACCCAGTACTTC. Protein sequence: CASSQAGETQYF.

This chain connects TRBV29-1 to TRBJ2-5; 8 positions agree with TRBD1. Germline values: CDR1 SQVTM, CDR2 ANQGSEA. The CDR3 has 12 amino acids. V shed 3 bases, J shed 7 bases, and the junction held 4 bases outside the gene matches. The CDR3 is CSVEPDRGTQYF. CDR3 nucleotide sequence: TGCAGCGTTGAGCCCGACAGGGGGACCCAGTACTTC.

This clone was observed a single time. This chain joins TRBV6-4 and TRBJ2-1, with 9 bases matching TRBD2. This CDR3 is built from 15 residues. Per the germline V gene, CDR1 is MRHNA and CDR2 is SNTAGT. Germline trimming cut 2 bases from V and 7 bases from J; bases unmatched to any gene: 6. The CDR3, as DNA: TGTGCCAGCAGTGACCAGGCGGGAGGGCAAAATGAGCAGTTCTTC. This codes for CASSDQAGGQNEQFF.

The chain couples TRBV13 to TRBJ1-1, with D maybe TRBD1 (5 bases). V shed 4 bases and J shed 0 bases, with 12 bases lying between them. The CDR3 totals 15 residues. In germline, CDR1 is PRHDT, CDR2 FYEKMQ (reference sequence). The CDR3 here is CASSSRGGVNTEAFF. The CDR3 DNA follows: TGTGCCAGCAGCTCCCGGGGAGGGGTGAACACTGAAGCTTTCTTT.

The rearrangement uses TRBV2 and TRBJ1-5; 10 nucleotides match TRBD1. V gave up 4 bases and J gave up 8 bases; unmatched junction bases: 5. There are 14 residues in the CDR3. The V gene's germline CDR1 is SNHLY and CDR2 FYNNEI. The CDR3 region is CASSGQGASEPQHF. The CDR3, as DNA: TGTGCCAGCAGTGGACAGGGGGCTAGTGAGCCCCAGCATTTT.

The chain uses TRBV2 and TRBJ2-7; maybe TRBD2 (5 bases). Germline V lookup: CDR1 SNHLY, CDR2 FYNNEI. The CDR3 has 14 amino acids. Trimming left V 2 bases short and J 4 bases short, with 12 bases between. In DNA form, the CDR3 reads TGTGCCAGCAGTGAATCGCGCGGGTCGTACGAGCAGTACGTC. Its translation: CASSESRGSYEQYV.

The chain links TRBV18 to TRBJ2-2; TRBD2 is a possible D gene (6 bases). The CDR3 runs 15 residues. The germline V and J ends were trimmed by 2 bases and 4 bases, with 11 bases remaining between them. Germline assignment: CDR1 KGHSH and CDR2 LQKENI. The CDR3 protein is CASSPSTSGTGELFF. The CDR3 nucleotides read TGTGCCAGCTCACCATCGACTAGTGGCACCGGGGAGCTGTTTTTT.

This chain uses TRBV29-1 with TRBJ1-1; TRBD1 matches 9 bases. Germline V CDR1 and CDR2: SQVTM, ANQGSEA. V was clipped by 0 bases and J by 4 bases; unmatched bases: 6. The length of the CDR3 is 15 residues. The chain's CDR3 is CSVEDPDRGGTEAFF. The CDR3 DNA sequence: TGCAGCGTTGAAGATCCGGACAGGGGAGGCACTGAAGCTTTCTTT.

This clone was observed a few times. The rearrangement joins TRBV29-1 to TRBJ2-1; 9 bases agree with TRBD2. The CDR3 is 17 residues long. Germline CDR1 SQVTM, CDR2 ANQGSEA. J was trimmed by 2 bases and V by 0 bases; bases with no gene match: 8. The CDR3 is CSVEERKREATYNEQFF. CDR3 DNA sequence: TGCAGCGTTGAAGAAAGGAAGCGGGAGGCTACCTACAATGAGCAGTTCTTC.

The CDR3 DNA sequence: TGTGCCAGCAAACTCGGAGGGGAGCAGTACTTC. Protein product: CASKLGGEQYF. V gene TRBV6-6 combines with J gene TRBJ2-7, with D possibly being TRBD2 (6 bases). V lost 7 bases, J lost 7 bases, and 11 bases lay in between. Germline V lookup: CDR1 MNHNY, CDR2 SVGAGI (reference sequence). The CDR3 has 11 residues.

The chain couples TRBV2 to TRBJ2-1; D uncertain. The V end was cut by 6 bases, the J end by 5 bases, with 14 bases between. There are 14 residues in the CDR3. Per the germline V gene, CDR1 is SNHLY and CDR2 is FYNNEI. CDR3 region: CASSESRRDNEQFF. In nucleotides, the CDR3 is TGTGCCAGCAGCGAGAGTCGCCGAGACAATGAGCAGTTCTTC.

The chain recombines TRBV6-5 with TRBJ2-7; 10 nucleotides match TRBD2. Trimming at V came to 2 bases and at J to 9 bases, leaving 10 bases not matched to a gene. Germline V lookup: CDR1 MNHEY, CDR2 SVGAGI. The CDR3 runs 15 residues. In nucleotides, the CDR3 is TGTGCCAGCAGTTACGGGCTAGCGGGAGTTCAGTGGCAGTACTTC. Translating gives CASSYGLAGVQWQYF.

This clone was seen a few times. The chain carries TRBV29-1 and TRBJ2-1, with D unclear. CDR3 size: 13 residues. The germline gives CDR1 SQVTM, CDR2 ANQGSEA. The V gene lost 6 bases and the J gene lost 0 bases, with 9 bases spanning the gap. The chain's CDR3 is CSVQASSYNEQFF. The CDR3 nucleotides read TGCAGCGTCCAGGCGAGCTCCTACAATGAGCAGTTCTTC.